This T cell receptor beta chain was captured by sequencing in a study of blood T cell repertoires in COVID-19. Here immunoSEQ multiplex PCR was the method, and the copy in TCRdb shows in-frame clones only, minus some. The sample holds 250,000 to 300,000 clones, around 83% seen once. This CDR3 spans 15 amino acids. CDR1 GTSNPN and CDR2 SVGIG come from the germline V gene (reference sequence). V was trimmed by 0 bases and J by 5 bases, leaving 14 bases between them. The chain employs TRBV30 and TRBJ1-5; no definite D call. The specimen was PBMCs or T cells enriched from blood (not recorded which). The origin of this receptor is a man in his forties who had been exposed to COVID-19. The CDR3 reads CAWSVRTLRDQPQHF. The CDR3 region has the DNA TGTGCCTGGAGTGTAAGGACCTTGAGGGATCAGCCCCAGCATTTT.